This T cell receptor beta chain originates from a study of T cells in Graves' hyperthyroidism and ophthalmopathy. Amplification yielded TCR beta CDR3 regions, with RNA transcripts as the source. The HTBI primer set served for first-round RT-PCR of the TCR CDR3. A single record per CDR3 protein comes from TCRdb applying MiXCR to the multiplex PCR reads. The repertoire holds around 370,000 distinct CDR3 sequences, with about 18% as singletons. With 2 bases removed from V and 0 bases from J, the gap between germline ends came to 8 bases. The CDR3 is 15 residues long. Germline V CDR1 and CDR2: KGHSH, LQKENI.

The V gene is TRBV18, the J gene TRBJ1-3, with D maybe TRBD1 (5 bases). Sequencing was performed on blood. The source is a man aged 18 to 30 with Graves' ophthalmopathy. The CDR3 DNA reads as TGTGCCAGCTCACCAGGGGACTTCTCTGGAAACACCATATATTTT. Translating gives CASSPGDFSGNTIYF.